This TCR beta chain was captured by sequencing in a study of vaccination effects on CD4 cells after COVID-19. Study details: Participants received two doses of either the BNT162b2 or mRNA-1273 vaccine.

Sequencing followed a ViraFEST assay step that expanded antigen-specific CD4+ T cells with viral peptide pools. Upon completion of 10 days in culture, CD4+ T cells were isolated. Recipients of the vaccine had no prior SARS-CoV-2 infection and negative nucleocapsid antibodies. PBMC were cultured at under 2.5 million per well with approximately 9 IU/ml IL-2 and approximately 10 ug/ml peptides. Study-wide results and limits: Marked clonal contraction was seen in infection- and vaccine-induced clones late after vaccination.

The CDR3 totals 14 residues. Per germline, CDR1 MNHEY and CDR2 SVGAGI. V lost 9 bases, J lost 4 bases, and 16 bases lay in between. This clone showed up just a few times. Its antigen is unidentified. Libraries were prepared by immunoSEQ multiplex PCR; TCRdb keeps only in-frame clonotypes and omits some of them. The data hold 35,000 to 40,000 clones, with around 66% observed a single time. Sequencing used CD4+ T cells from PBMCs cultured with HCoV-OC43 spike peptides, obtained before COVID-19 vaccination. Described subset: HCoV-OC43 spike overlapping peptide pool stimulation. The TCR comes from a human donor who received a COVID-19 vaccine. The J gene is TRBJ1-5, the V gene TRBV6-5; D gene uncertain. CDR3 loop: CASSSGSGNQPQHF. The CDR3 nucleotides are TGTGCCAGTAGCTCGGGAAGTGGGAATCAGCCCCAGCATTTT.